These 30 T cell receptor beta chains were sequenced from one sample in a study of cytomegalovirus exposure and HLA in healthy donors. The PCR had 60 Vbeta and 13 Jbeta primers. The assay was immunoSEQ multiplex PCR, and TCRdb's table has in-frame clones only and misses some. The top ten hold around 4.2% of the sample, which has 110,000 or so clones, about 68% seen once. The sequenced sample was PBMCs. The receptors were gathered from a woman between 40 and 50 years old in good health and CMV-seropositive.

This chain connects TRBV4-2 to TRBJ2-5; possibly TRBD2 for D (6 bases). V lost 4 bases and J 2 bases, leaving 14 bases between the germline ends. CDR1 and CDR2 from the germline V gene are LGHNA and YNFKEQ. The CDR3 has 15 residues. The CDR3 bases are TGTGCCAGCAGCCCAACACTAGCCGAACAAGAGACCCAGTACTTC. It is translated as CASSPTLAEQETQYF.

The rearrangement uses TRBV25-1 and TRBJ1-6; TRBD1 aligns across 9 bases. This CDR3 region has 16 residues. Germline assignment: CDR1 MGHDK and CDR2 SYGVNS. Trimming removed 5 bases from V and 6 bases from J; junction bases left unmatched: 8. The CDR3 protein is CASSPTGQGGNSPLHF. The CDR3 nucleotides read TGTGCCAGCAGTCCCACGGGACAGGGTGGTAATTCACCCCTCCACTTT.

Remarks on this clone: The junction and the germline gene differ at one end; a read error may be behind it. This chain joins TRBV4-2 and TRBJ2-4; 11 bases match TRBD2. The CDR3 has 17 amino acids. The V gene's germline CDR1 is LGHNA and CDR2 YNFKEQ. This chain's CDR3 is CASSQGGTSGVSAGPSF. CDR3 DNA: TGTGCCAGCAGCCAGGGGGGGACTAGCGGAGTTTCCGCCGGACCCAGCTTC.

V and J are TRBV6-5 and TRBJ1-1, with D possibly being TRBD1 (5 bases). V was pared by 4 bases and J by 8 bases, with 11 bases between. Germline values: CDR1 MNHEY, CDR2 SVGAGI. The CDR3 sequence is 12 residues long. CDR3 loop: CASSSLQAEAFF. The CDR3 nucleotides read TGTGCCAGCAGTTCGTTACAGGCAGAAGCTTTCTTT.

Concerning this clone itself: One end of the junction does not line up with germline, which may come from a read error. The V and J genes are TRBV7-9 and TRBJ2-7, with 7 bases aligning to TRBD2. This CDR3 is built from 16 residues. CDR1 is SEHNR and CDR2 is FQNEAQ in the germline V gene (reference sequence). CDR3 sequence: CSSSGRPGEGSYEQYF. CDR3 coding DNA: TGTTCCAGCAGCGGAAGACCCGGGGAGGGGAGTTACGAGCAGTACTTC.

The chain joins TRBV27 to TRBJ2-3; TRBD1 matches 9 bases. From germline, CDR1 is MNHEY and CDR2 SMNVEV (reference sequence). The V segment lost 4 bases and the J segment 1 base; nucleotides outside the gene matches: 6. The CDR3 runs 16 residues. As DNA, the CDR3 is TGTGCCAGCAGTTCCCGGACAGGGGTTGGCACAGATACGCAGTATTTT. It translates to CASSSRTGVGTDTQYF.

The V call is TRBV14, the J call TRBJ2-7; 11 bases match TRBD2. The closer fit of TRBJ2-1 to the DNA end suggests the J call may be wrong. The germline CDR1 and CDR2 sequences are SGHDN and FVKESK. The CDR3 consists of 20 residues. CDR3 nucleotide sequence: TGTGCCAGCAGCCTCCTAGTGGGGCAAGTCCGGACTAGCGGGCCAGGGGAGCAGTTCTTC. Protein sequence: CASSLLVGQVRTSGPGEQFF.

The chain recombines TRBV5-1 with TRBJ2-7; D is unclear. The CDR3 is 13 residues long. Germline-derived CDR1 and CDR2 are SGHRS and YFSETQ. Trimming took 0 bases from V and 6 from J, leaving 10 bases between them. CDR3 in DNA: TGCGCCAGCAGCTTGGATGGGTCGGGCGAGCAGTACTTC. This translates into CASSLDGSGEQYF.

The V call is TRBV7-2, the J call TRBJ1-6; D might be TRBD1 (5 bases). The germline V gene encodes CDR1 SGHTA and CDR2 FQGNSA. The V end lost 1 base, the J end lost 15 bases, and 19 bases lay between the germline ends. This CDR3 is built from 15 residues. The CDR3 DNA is TGTGCCAGCAGCTTAGTATATACGACAGCCGCCCACCTCCACTTT. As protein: CASSLVYTTAAHLHF.

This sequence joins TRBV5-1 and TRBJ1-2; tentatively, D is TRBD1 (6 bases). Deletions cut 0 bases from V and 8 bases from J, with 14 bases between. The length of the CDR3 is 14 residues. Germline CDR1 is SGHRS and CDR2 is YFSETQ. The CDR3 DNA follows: TGCGCCAGCAGCTTGGGTCAGGGGCTTGTAGGCTACACCTTC. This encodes CASSLGQGLVGYTF.

CDR3 bases: TGTGCCAGCAACGAACAGGGGGCGCGTGGCACCGGGGAGCTGTTTTTT. Its translation is CASNEQGARGTGELFF. V gene TRBV7-2 combines with J gene TRBJ2-2; TRBD1 aligns across 9 bases. Germline V gives CDR1 SGHTA, CDR2 FQGNSA. The CDR3 runs 16 residues. V lost 7 bases to trimming and J lost 4 bases; unmatched junction nucleotides: 10.

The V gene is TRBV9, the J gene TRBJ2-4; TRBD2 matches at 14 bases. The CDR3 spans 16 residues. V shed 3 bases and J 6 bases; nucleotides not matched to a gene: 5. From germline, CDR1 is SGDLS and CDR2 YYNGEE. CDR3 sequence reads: CASSGLAGGEGNIQYF. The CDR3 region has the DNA TGTGCCAGCAGCGGACTAGCGGGGGGGGAGGGAAACATTCAGTACTTC.

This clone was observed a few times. CDR3 sequence: CASSLTGVGGGIYEQYF. As DNA, the CDR3 is TGCGCCAGCAGCTTGACAGGGGTCGGGGGAGGAATCTACGAGCAGTACTTC. V is TRBV5-1 and J is TRBJ2-5; possibly TRBD1 for D (7 bases). The better agreement between TRBJ2-7 and the DNA end casts doubt on the J call. This CDR3 comprises 17 residues. Germline V gene sequence: CDR1 SGHRS, CDR2 YFSETQ.

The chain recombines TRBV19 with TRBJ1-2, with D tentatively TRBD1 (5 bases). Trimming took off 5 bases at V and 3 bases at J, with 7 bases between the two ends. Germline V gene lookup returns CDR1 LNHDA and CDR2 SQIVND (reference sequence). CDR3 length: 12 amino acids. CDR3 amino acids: CASSEGDYGYTF. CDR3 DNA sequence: TGTGCCAGTAGTGAAGGGGACTATGGCTACACCTTC.

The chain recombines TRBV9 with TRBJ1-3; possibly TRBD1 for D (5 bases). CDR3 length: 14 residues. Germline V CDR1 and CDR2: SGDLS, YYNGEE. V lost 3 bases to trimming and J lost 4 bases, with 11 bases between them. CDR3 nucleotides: TGTGCCAGCAGCGCCTGGGACTGGGGAAACACCATATATTTT. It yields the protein CASSAWDWGNTIYF.

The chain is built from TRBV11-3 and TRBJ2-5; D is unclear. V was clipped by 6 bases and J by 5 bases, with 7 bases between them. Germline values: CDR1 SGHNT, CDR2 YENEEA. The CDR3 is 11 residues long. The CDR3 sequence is CASSEYETQYF. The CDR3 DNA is TGTGCCAGCAGTGAGTATGAGACCCAGTACTTC.

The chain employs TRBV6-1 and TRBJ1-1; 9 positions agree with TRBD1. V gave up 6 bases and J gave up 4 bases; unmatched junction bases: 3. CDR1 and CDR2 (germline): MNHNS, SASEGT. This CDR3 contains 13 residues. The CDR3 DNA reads TGTGCCAGCAGGCCGGACAGGGGCACTGAAGCTTTCTTT. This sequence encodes CASRPDRGTEAFF.

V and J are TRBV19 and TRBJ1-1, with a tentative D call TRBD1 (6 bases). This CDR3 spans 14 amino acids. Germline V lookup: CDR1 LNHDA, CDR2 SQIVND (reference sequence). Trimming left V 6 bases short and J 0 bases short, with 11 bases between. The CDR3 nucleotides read TGTGCCAGTAGCGTGGGACACCTGAACACTGAAGCTTTCTTT. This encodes CASSVGHLNTEAFF.

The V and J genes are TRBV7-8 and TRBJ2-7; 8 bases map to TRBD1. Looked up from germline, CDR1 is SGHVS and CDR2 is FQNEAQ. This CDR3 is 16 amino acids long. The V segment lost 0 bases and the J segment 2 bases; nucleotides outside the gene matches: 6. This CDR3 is CASSLADRVVPYEQYF. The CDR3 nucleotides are TGTGCCAGCAGCTTAGCGGACAGGGTGGTTCCCTACGAGCAGTACTTC. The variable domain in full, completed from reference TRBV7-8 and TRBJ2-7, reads GAGVSQSPRYKVAKRGQDVALRCDPISGHVSLFWYQQALGQGPEFLTYFQNEAQLDKSGLPSDRFFAERPEGSVSTLKIQRTQQEDSAVYLCASSLADRVVPYEQYFGPGTRLTVT.

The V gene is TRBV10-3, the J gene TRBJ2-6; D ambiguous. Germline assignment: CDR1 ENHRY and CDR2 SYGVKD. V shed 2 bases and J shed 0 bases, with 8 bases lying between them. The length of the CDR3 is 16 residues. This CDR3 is CAISERLSSGANVLTF. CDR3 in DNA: TGTGCCATCAGTGAGCGGTTGAGCTCTGGGGCCAACGTCCTGACTTTC.

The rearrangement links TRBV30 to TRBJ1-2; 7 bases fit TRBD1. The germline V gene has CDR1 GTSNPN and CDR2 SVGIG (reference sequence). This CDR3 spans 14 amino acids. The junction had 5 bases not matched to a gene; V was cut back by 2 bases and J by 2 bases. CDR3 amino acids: CAWSSQGRNYGYTF. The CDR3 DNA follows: TGTGCCTGGAGTTCACAGGGGAGGAACTATGGCTACACCTTC.

CDR3 residues: CASTFSGANVLTF. The CDR3 nucleotides are TGTGCCAGTACCTTCTCTGGGGCCAACGTCCTGACTTTC. The rearrangement uses TRBV19 and TRBJ2-6; D uncertain. V lost 7 bases and J lost 0, with 4 bases in between. CDR3 size: 13 residues. Per the germline V gene, CDR1 is LNHDA and CDR2 is SQIVND (reference sequence).

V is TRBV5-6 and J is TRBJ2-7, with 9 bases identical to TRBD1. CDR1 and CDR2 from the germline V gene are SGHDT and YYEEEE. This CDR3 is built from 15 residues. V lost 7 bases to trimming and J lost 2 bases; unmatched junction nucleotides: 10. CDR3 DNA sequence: TGTGCCAGCGCCGACCGGGGACAGGGACCCTACGAGCAGTACTTC. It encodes CASADRGQGPYEQYF.

The chain's CDR3 is CASSPDRGEQYF. CDR3 coding DNA: TGTGCCAGCTCACCCGACAGGGGAGAGCAGTACTTC. The gene calls are TRBV18 and TRBJ2-5, with 8 bases lining up with TRBD1. CDR1 and CDR2 from the germline V gene are KGHSH and LQKENI. The CDR3 sequence is 12 residues long. Unmatched junction bases numbered 5, after V lost 3 bases and J lost 11 bases.

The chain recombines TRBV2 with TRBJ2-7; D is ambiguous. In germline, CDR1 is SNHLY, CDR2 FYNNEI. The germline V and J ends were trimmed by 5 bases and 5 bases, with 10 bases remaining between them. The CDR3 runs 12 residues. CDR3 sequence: CASSRVYDEQYF. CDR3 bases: TGTGCCAGCAGTCGGGTTTATGACGAGCAGTACTTC.

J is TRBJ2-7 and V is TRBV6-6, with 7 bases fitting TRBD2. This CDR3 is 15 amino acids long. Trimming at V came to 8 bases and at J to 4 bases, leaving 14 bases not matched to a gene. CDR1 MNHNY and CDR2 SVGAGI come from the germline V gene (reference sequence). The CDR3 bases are TGTGCCAGCCAGTCCGGGGCTAGCGGAAAGTACGAGCAGTACTTC. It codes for CASQSGASGKYEQYF.

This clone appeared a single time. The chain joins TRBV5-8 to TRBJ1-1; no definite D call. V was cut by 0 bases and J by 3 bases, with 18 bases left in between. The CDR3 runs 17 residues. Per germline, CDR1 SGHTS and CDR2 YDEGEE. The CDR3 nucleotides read TGTGCCAGCAGCTTGGTTTTCGGGAGCAATCGGTACACTGAAGCTTTCTTT. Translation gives CASSLVFGSNRYTEAFF. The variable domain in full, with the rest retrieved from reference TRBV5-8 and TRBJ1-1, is EAGVTQSPTHLIKTRGQQATLRCSPISGHTSVYWYQQALGLGLQFLLWYDEGEERNRGNFPPRFSGRQFPNYSSELNVNALELEDSALYLCASSLVFGSNRYTEAFFGQGTRLTVV.

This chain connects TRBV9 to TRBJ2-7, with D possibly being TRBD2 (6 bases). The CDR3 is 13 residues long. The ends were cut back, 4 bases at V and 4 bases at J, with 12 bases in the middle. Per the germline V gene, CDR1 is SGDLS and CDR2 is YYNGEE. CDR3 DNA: TGTGCCAGCAGCCCGACGGGGGTGTACGAGCAGTACTTC. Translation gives CASSPTGVYEQYF.

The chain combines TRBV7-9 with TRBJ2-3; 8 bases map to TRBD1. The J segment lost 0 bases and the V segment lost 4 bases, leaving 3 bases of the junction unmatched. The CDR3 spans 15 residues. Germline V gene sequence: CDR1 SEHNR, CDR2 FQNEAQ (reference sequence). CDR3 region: CASSSGQGSTDTQYF. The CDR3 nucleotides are TGTGCCAGCAGCTCCGGACAGGGCAGCACAGATACGCAGTATTTT.

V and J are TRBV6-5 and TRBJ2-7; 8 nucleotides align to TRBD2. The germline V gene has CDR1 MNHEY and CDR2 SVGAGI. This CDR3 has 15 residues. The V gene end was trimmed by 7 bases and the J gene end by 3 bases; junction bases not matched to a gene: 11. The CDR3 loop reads CASTGGALGSYEQYF. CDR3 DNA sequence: TGTGCCAGCACCGGGGGGGCCCTCGGAAGCTACGAGCAGTACTTC.